The clone carrying this TCR beta chain was counted once. The antigen remains undetermined. The sample belongs to a study of T cell responses to AZD1222 COVID-19 vaccine. Study-level points and caveats: Seropositivity was recorded at baseline in only six AZD1222 recipients. Per reports, nearly half of all spike-specific TCRs target regions that are unmutated in variants.

Repertoires were generated with immunoSEQ multiplex PCR, while TCRdb's copy carries only in-frame clones and drops some. The sample holds under 150,000 clones, approximately 90% seen once. V dropped 1 base and J dropped 4 bases, with 7 bases sitting between them. The CDR3 covers 14 residues. Germline V gene lookup returns CDR1 SGHTA and CDR2 FQGTGA. The specimen was peripheral blood, collected on day 0 of MenACWY control vaccination. The receptor's source is an adult in good health. The chain employs TRBV7-3 and TRBJ2-2; D gene uncertain. The CDR3 sequence is CASSLSGSTGELFF. DNA for the CDR3: TGTGCCAGCAGCTTAAGTGGCAGCACCGGGGAGCTGTTTTTT.